This T cell receptor (beta chain) was documented in a study of blood T cell repertoires in COVID-19. Study as a whole: Sample material is recorded as cDNA or gDNA derived from T cells, B-cell-depleted T cells, or PBMCs.

Study processing details: Using reference gene primer amplification, nucleated cell counts were estimated. Sequenced by immunoSEQ multiplex PCR; TCRdb stores in-frame clones only, minus some. For V, J and clone size, that table is used; D and trimming come from the DNA. The sample includes 120,000 or so clones, about 80% seen only once; the top ten take around 25%. Trimming shortened V by 6 bases and J by 0 bases, and 11 bases separated the two germline ends. The CDR3 is made up of 14 amino acids. The germline CDR1 and CDR2 sequences are MNHEY and SVGAGI. Sequencing was done on a sample of peripheral blood. The J gene is TRBJ1-2, the V gene TRBV6-5; D remains unclear. The sequence derives from a human donor in a cohort sampled during active COVID-19. CDR3: CASSPRSPNYGYTF. The CDR3 nucleotides are TGTGCCAGCAGCCCCCGGAGCCCTAACTATGGCTACACCTTC.